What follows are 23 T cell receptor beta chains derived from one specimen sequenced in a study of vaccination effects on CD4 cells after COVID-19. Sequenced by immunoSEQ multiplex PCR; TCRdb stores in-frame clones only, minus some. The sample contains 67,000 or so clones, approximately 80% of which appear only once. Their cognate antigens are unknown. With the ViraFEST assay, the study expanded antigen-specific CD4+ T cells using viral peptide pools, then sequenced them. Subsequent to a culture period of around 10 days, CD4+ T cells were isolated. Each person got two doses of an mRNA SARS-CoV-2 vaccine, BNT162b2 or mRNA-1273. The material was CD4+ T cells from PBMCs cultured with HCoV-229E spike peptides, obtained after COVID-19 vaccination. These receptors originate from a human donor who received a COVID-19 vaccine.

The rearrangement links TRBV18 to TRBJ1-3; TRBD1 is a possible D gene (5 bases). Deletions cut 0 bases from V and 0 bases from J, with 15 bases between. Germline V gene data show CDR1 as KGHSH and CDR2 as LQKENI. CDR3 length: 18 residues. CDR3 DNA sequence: TGTGCCAGCTCACCACCTAATCAACAGGCACACTCTGGAAACACCATATATTTT. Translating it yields CASSPPNQQAHSGNTIYF.

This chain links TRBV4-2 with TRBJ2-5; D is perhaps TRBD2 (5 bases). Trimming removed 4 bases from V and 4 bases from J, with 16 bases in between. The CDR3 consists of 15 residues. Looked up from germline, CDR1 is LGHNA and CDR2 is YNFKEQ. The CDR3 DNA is TGTGCCAGCAGCCCCTCTTTTGAGGGCCCAGAGACCCAGTACTTC. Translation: CASSPSFEGPETQYF.

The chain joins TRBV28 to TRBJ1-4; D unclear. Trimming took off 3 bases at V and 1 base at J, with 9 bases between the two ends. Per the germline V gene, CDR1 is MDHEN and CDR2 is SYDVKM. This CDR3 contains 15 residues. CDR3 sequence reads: CASSLYPVTNEKLFF. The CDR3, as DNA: TGTGCCAGCAGTTTGTACCCTGTAACTAATGAAAAACTGTTTTTT. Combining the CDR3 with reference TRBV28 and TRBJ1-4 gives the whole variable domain DVKVTQSSRYLVKRTGEKVFLECVQDMDHENMFWYRQDPGLGLRLIYFSYDVKMKEKGDIPEGYSVSREKKERFSLILESASTNQTSMYLCASSLYPVTNEKLFFGSGTQLSVL.

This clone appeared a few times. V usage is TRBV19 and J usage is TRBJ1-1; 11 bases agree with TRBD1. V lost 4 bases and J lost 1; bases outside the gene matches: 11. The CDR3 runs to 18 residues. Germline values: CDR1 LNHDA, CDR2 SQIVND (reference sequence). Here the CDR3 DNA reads TGTGCCAGTAGTAGGGAGGACAGGGGGCGGAGATCGAACACTGAAGCTTTCTTT. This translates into CASSREDRGRRSNTEAFF.

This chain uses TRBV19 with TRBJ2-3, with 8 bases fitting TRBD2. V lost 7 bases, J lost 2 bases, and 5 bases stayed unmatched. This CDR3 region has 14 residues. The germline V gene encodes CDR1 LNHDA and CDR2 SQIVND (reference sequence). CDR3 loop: CASTPGGATDTQYF. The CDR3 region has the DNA TGTGCCAGTACCCCCGGGGGGGCCACAGATACGCAGTATTTT.

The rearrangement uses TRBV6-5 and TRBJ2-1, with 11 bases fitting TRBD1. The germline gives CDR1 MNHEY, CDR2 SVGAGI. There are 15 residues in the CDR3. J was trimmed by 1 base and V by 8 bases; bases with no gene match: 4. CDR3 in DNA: TGTGCCAGCGAAAGGGACAGGGGGTCCTACAATGAGCAGTTCTTC. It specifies CASERDRGSYNEQFF.

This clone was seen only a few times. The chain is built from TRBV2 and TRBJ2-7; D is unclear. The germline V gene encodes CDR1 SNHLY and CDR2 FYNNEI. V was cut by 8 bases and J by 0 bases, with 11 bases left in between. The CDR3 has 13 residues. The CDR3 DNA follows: TGTGCCAGCGGAATTGAAAGCTCCTACGAGCAGTACGTC. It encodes CASGIESSYEQYV.

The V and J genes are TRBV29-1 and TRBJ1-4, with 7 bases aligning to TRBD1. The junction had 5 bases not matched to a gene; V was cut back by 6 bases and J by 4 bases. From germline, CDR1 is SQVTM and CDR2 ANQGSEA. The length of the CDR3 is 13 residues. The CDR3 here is CSVSGQFNEKLFF. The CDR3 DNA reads TGCAGCGTCTCGGGACAGTTTAATGAAAAACTGTTTTTT.

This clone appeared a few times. The CDR3 spells CASSESSIGYTF. CDR3 bases: TGTGCCAGCAGTGAATCGTCGATAGGCTACACCTTC. J is TRBJ1-2 and V is TRBV2; D not certain. Germline CDR1 reads SNHLY; CDR2 reads FYNNEI. The CDR3 loop spans 12 amino acids. V was cut by 2 bases and J by 8 bases, with 9 bases left in between. Drawing the rest from reference TRBV2 and TRBJ1-2, the complete variable domain is EPEVTQTPSHQVTQMGQEVILRCVPISNHLYFYWYRQILGQKVEFLVSFYNNEISEKSEIFDDQFSVERPDGSNFTLKIRSTKLEDSAMYFCASSESSIGYTFGSGTRLTVV.

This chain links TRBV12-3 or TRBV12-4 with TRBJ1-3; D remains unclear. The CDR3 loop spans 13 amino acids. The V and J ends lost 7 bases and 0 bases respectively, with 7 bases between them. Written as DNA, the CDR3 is TGTGCCAGCACCCTTCCCTCTGGAAACACCATATATTTT. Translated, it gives CASTLPSGNTIYF.

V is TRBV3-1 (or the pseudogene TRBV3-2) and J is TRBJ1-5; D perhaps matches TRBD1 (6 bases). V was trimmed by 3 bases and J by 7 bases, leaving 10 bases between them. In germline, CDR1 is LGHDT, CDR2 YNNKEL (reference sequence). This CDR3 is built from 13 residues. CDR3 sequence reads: CASSHRGVQPQHF. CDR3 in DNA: TGTGCCAGCAGCCACAGGGGAGTCCAGCCCCAGCATTTT.

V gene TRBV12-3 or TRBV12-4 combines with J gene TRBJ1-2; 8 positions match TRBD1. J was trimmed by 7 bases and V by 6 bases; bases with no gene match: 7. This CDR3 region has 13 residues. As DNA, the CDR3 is TGTGCCAGCAGCCTGGGACAGGTCTCTGGCTACACCTTC. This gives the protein CASSLGQVSGYTF.

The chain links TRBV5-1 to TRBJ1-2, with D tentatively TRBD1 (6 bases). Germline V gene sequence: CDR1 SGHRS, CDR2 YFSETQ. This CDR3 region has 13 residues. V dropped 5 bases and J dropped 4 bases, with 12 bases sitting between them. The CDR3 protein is CASRETGTYGYTF. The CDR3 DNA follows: TGCGCCAGCAGGGAAACAGGGACCTATGGCTACACCTTC.

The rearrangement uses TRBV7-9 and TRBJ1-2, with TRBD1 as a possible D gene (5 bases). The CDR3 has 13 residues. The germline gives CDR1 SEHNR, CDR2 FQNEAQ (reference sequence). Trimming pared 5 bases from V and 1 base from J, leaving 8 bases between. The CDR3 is CASSPDSNYGYTF. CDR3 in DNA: TGTGCCAGCAGCCCCGACAGTAACTATGGCTACACCTTC.

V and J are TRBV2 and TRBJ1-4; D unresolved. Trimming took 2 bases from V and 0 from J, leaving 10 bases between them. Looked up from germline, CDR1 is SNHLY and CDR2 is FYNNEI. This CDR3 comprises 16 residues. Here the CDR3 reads CASSETTAATNEKLFF. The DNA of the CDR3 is TGTGCCAGCAGTGAAACGACGGCCGCAACTAATGAAAAACTGTTTTTT. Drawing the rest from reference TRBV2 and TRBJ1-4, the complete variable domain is EPEVTQTPSHQVTQMGQEVILRCVPISNHLYFYWYRQILGQKVEFLVSFYNNEISEKSEIFDDQFSVERPDGSNFTLKIRSTKLEDSAMYFCASSETTAATNEKLFFGSGTQLSVL.

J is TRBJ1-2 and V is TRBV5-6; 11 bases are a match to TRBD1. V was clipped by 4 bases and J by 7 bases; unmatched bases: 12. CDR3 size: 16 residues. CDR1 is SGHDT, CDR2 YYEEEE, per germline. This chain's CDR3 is CASSKGDRTGGSGYTF. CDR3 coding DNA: TGTGCCAGCAGCAAGGGGGATCGGACAGGGGGCTCTGGCTACACCTTC.

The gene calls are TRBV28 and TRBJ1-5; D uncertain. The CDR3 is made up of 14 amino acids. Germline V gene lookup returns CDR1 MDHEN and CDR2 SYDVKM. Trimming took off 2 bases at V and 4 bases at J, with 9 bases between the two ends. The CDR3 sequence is CASSLRQTNQPQHF. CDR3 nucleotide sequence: TGTGCCAGCAGTTTAAGGCAGACTAATCAGCCCCAGCATTTT.

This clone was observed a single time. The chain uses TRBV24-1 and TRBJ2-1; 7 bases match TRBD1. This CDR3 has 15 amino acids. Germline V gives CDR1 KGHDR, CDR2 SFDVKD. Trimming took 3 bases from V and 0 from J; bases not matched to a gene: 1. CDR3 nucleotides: TGTGCCACCAGTGATGAGGGGGCCTCCTACAATGAGCAGTTCTTC. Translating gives CATSDEGASYNEQFF.

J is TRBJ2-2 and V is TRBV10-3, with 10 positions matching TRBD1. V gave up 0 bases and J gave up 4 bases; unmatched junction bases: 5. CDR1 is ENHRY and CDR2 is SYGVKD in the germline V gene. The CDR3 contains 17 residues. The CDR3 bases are TGTGCCATCAGTGAGTCCGACGACAGGGGGCGCACCGGGGAGCTGTTTTTT. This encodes CAISESDDRGRTGELFF.

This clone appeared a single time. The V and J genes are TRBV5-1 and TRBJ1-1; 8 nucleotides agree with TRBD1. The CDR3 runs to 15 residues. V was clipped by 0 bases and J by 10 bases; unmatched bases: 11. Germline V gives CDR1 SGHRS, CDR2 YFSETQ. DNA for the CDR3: TGCGCCAGCAGCTTGGAGGGACAGGAAAGGGGGGGAGCTTTCTTT. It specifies CASSLEGQERGGAFF. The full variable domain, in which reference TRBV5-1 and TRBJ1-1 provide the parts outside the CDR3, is KAGVTQTPRYLIKTRGQQVTLSCSPISGHRSVSWYQQTPGQGLQFLFEYFSETQRNKGNFPGRFSGRQFSNSRSEMNVSTLELGDSALYLCASSLEGQERGGAFFGQGTRLTVV.

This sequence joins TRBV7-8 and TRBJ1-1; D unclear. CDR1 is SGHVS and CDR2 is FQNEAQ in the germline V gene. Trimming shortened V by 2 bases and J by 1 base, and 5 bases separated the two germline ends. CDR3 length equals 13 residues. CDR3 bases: TGTGCCAGCAGCTTACATCAGAACACTGAAGCTTTCTTT. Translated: CASSLHQNTEAFF. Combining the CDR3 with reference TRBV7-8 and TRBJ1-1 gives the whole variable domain GAGVSQSPRYKVAKRGQDVALRCDPISGHVSLFWYQQALGQGPEFLTYFQNEAQLDKSGLPSDRFFAERPEGSVSTLKIQRTQQEDSAVYLCASSLHQNTEAFFGQGTRLTVV.

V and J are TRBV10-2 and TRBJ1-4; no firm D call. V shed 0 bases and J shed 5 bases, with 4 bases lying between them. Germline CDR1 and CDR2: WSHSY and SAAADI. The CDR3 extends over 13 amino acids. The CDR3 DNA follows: TGCGCCAGCAGTGAGTCGGCGAATGAAAAACTGTTTTTT. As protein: CASSESANEKLFF.

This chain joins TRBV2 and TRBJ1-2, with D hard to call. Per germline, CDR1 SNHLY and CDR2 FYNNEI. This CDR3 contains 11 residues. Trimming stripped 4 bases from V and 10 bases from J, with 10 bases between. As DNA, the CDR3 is TGTGCCAGCAGTGGTCGTCGGCCCTACACCTTC. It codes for CASSGRRPYTF.